Here is one T cell receptor beta chain with its context. The data were taken from a study of blood T cell repertoires in COVID-19. On the study more broadly: Researchers got acute and convalescent COVID-19 samples from the United States, Italy and Spain. T cells, B-cell-depleted T cells, or PBMCs supplied cDNA or gDNA.

Germline V gives CDR1 GTSNPN, CDR2 SVGIG (reference sequence). The ends lost 4 bases at V and 7 bases at J; junction bases unmatched: 7. The CDR3 is 13 residues long. The authors' processing: Estimation of nucleated cell counts was performed using reference gene primer amplification. This table comes from immunoSEQ multiplex PCR, and its TCRdb copy is limited to in-frame clones, with some not included. D and trimming were read from the DNA, whereas the V and J calls and clone size are those reported in that table. The table has 65,000 to 95,000 clones, 70% to 80% seen once. This sequence joins TRBV30 and TRBJ2-7; 10 positions agree with TRBD1. The sequenced sample consisted of peripheral blood. The TCR was taken from a man aged 50 or older with active or convalescent COVID-19. CDR3 nucleotide sequence: TGTGCCTGGACGGGACAGGGGCCCGGGGAGCAGTACTTC. It is translated as CAWTGQGPGEQYF.